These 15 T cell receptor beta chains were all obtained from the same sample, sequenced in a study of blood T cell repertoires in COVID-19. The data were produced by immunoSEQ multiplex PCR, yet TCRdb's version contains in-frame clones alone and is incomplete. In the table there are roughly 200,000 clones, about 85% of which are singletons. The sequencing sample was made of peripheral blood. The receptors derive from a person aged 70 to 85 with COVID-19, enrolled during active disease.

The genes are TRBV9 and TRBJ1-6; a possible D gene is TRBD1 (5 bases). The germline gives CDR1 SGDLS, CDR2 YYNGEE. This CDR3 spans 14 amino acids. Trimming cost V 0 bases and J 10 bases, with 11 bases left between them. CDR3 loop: CASSVAQGVSPLHF. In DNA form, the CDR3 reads TGTGCCAGCAGCGTAGCTCAGGGTGTCTCACCCCTCCACTTT.

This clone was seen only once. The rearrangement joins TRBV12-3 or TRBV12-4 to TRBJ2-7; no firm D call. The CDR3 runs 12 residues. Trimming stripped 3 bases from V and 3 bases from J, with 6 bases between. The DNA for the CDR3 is TGTGCCAGCAGTTTGCGCATCTACGAGCAGTACTTC. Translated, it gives CASSLRIYEQYF.

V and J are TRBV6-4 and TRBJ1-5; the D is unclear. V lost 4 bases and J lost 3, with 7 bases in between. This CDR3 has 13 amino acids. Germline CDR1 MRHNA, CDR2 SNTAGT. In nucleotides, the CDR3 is TGTGCCAGCAGTGCCACAGTCAATCAGCCCCAGCATTTT. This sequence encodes CASSATVNQPQHF.

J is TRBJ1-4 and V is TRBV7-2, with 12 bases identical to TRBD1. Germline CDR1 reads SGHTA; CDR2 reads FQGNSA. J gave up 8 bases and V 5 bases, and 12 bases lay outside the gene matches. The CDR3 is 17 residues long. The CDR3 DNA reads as TGTGCCAGCAGCCCTGGGGACAGGGGGCGATTTAGCGAAAAACTGTTTTTT. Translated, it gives CASSPGDRGRFSEKLFF. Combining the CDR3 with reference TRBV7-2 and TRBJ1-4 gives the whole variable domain GAGVSQSPSNKVTEKGKDVELRCDPISGHTALYWYRQSLGQGLEFLIYFQGNSAPDKSGLPSDRFSAERTGGSVSTLTIQRTQQEDSAVYLCASSPGDRGRFSEKLFFGSGTQLSVL.

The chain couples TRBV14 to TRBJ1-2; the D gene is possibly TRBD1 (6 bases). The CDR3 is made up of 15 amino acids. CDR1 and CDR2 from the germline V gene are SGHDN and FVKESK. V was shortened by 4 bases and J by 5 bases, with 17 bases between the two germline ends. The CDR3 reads CASSPTGPGGYGYTF. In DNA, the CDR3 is TGTGCCAGCAGCCCCACAGGGCCGGGGGGGTATGGCTACACCTTC.

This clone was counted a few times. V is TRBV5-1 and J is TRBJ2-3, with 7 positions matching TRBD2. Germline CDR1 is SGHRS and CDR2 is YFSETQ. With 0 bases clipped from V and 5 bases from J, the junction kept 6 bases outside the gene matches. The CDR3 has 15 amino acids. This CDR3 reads CASSLGGSLKDTQYF. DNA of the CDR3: TGCGCCAGCAGCTTGGGCGGGAGCTTGAAAGATACGCAGTATTTT.

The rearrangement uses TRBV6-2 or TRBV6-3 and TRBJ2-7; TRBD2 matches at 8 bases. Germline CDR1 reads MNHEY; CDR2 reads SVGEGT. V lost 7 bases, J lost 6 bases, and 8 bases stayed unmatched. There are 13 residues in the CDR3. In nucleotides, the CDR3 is TGTGCCAGCACCCCGGGGGGGCCCATCGAGCAGTACTTC. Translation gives CASTPGGPIEQYF.

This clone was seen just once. For the CDR3, the DNA is TGTGCCAGCAGTTACGGAGATCCTGGGTCGGAGACCCAGTACTTC. This gives the protein CASSYGDPGSETQYF. The V and J genes are TRBV6-5 and TRBJ2-5; the D is unclear. This CDR3 spans 15 amino acids. CDR1 and CDR2 from the germline V gene are MNHEY and SVGAGI. Between the trimmed V and J ends, which lost 2 bases and 5 bases, there was a span of 15 bases.

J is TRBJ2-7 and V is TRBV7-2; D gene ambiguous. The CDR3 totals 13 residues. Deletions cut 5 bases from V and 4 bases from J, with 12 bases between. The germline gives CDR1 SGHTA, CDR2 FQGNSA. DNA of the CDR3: TGTGCCAGCAGCGCAGTCGCGACATACGAGCAGTACTTC. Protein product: CASSAVATYEQYF. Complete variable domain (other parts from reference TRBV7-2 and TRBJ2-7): GAGVSQSPSNKVTEKGKDVELRCDPISGHTALYWYRQSLGQGLEFLIYFQGNSAPDKSGLPSDRFSAERTGGSVSTLTIQRTQQEDSAVYLCASSAVATYEQYFGPGTRLTVT.

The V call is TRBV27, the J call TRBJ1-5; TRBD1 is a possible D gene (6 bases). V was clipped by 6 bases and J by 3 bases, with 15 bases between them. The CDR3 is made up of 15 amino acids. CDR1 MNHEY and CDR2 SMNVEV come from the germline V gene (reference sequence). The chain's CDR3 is CASRQGRANNQPQHF. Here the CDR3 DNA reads TGTGCCAGCAGACAGGGCCGCGCGAACAATCAGCCCCAGCATTTT.

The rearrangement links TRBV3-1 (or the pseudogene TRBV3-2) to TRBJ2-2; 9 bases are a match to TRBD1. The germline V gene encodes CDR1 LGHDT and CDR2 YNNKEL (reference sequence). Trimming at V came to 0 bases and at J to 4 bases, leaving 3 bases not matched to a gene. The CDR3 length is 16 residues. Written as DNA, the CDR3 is TGTGCCAGCAGCCAAGATCACAGGGGGCCCACCGGGGAGCTGTTTTTT. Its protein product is CASSQDHRGPTGELFF.

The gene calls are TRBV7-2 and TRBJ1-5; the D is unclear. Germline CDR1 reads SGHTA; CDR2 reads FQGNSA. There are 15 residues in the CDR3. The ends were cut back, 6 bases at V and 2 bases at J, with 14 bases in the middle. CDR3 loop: CASSSGRAGNQPQHF. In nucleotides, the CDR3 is TGTGCCAGCAGTTCGGGGAGGGCTGGCAATCAGCCCCAGCATTTT.

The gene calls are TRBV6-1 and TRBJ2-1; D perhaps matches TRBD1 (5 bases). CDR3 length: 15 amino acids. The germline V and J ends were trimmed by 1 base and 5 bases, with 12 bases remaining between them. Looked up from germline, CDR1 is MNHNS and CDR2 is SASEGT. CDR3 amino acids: CASSEGLTVNNEQFF. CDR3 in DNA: TGTGCCAGCAGTGAAGGATTGACAGTTAACAATGAGCAGTTCTTC.

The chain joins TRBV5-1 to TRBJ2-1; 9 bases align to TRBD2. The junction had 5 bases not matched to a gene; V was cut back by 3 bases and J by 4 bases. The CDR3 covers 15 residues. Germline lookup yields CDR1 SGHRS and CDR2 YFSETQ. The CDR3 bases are TGCGCCAGCAGCTGGTATAGCGGGAGTTACAATGAGCAGTTCTTC. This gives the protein CASSWYSGSYNEQFF.

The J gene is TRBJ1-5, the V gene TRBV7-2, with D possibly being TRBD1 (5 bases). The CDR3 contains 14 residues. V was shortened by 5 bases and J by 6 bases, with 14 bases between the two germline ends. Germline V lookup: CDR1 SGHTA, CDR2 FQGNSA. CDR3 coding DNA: TGTGCCAGCAGCCAAGGGGTGGTCGGTCAGCCCCAGCATTTT. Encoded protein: CASSQGVVGQPQHF.